The sequence of this TCR beta chain was determined in a study of T-cell memory formation after mild COVID-19. Study summary: TCR clusters were largely donor specific.

The CDR3 contains 15 residues. V shed 5 bases and J shed 0 bases, with 14 bases lying between them. Germline-derived CDR1 and CDR2 are DFQATT and SNEGSKA (reference sequence). TCRdb reprocessed the 5' RACE reads with MiXCR, giving one entry per CDR3 protein. The sample consists of approximately 500,000 distinct CDR3 sequences, 25% of them appearing once. Sequencing was carried out using PBMCs or a T cell subset sorted from them (not recorded which). The origin of this receptor is an adult woman who had mild COVID-19 (a few samples of this study predate the infection). Cell type and time point are not known. The chain couples TRBV20-1 to TRBJ1-5; D remains ambiguous. The CDR3, as DNA: TGCAGTGCTTTCCACGGCCAACATAGCAATCAGCCCCAGCATTTT. This codes for CSAFHGQHSNQPQHF.